A single T cell receptor beta chain is shown here with its context. The data were produced by immunoSEQ multiplex PCR, yet TCRdb's version contains in-frame clones alone and is incomplete. The data contain roughly 250,000 clones, approximately 83% of them singletons. Germline assignment: CDR1 SGHTA and CDR2 FQGTGA. CDR3 length: 13 residues. Trimming took off 5 bases at V and 2 bases at J, with 9 bases between the two ends. The entry originates in a study of blood T cell repertoires in COVID-19. Across the whole study: The samples span acute and convalescent COVID-19 from the United States, Italy and Spain.

All enrollees were roughly 18 to 90 years old and from roughly 22 US areas. The source of this sequence is a woman between 40 and 55 years old with acute COVID-19. Sequencing was performed on PBMCs or T cells enriched from blood (not recorded which). The chain uses TRBV7-3 and TRBJ2-5, with TRBD1 as a possible D gene (6 bases). The CDR3 DNA sequence: TGTGCCAGCAGCCCGGACAGACAAGAGACCCAGTACTTC. This sequence encodes CASSPDRQETQYF.